This TCR beta chain came from a study of immune characterization of retroperitoneal liposarcoma. TCRdb re-called the PCR reads through MiXCR, storing one row per CDR3 protein. Seen here are some 6,600 distinct CDR3 sequences, less than 30% observed once, and the top ten hold about a quarter. The CDR3 consists of 14 residues. Germline CDR1 SGHRS, CDR2 YFSETQ. V was pared by 3 bases and J by 1 base, with 2 bases of the junction left unmatched. The TCR comes from a female donor with retroperitoneal liposarcoma. Sequenced material: tumor tissue. The rearrangement uses TRBV5-1 and TRBJ2-3, with TRBD1 identical over 7 bases. The CDR3, as DNA: TGCGCCAGCAGCTCCGGACAGGGCACAGATACGCAGTATTTT. It encodes CASSSGQGTDTQYF.